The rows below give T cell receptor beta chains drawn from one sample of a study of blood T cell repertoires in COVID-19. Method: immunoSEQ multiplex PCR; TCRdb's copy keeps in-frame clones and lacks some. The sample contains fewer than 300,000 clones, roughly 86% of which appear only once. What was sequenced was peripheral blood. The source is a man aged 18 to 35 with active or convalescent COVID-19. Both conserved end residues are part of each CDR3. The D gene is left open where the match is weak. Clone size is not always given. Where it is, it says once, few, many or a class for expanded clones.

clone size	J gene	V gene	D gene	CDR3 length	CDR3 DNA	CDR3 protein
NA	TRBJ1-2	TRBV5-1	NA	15	TGCGCCAGCAGCGTGGACAGCAACGGTAACTATGGCTACACCTTC	CASSVDSNGNYGYTF
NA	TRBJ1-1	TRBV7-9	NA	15	TGTGCCAGCAGCTTCGGTGCCGGGACACCAAACGCGGCTTTCTTT	CASSFGAGTPNAAFF
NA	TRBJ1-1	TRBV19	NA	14	TGTGCCAGTAGTCCCCAAAGAGGGGGTACTGAAGCTTTCTTT	CASSPQRGGTEAFF
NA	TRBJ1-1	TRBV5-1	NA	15	TGCGCCAGCAGCCCATCCCAAGGCGGGAACACTGAAGCTTTCTTT	CASSPSQGGNTEAFF
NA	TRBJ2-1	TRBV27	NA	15	TGTGCCAGCAGTTTAGGTGGGCCATACAACAATGAGCAGTTCTTC	CASSLGGPYNNEQFF
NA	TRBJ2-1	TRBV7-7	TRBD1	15	TGTGCCAGCAGCATTGACAGGGCTCCCTACAATGAGCAGTTCTTC	CASSIDRAPYNEQFF
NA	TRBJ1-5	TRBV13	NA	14	TGTGCCAGCAGCTTAGGTGGAGGGAATCAGCCCCAGCATTTT	CASSLGGGNQPQHF
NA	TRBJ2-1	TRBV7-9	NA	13	TGTGCCAGCAGCTCCACTTGGTCCAATGAGCAGTTCTTC	CASSSTWSNEQFF
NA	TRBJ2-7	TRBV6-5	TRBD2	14	TGTGCCAGCAGTTACGGGGGGGTCGATTACGAGCAGTACTTC	CASSYGGVDYEQYF
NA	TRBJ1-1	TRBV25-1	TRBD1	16	TGTGCCAGCAGGGCTCCACGGACAGGGAGTAACACTGAAGCTTTCTTT	CASRAPRTGSNTEAFF
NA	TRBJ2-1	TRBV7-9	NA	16	TGTGCCAGCAGCTTAGCTGGGGAGAGTATCTACAATGAGCAGTTCTTC	CASSLAGESIYNEQFF
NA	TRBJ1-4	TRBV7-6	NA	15	TGTGCCAGCAGCTTAGCGGGGGGAACTAATGAAAAACTGTTTTTT	CASSLAGGTNEKLFF
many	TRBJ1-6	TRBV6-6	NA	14	TGTGCCAGCAGTCAACAGTCCTATAATTCACCCCTCCACTTT	CASSQQSYNSPLHF
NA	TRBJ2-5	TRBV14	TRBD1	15	TGTGCCAGCAGCCACGAGACAGGGCTTTTGGAGACCCAGTACTTC	CASSHETGLLETQYF
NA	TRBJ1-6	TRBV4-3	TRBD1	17	TGCGCCAGCAGCCAAGATCGGGACAGAGGAGGGAATTCACCCCTCCACTTT	CASSQDRDRGGNSPLHF
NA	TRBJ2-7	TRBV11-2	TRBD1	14	TGTGCCAGCAGCTTGTCCTACAGGGGGCGCGAGCAGTACTTC	CASSLSYRGREQYF
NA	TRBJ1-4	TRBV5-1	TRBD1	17	TGCGCCAGCAGCTTGGCCTGGTCGGGGCAGGGACAGGAAAAACTGTTTTTT	CASSLAWSGQGQEKLFF
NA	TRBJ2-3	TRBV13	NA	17	TGTGCCAGCAGCTTAGGCCGTTTAGGGGAAACCACAGATACGCAGTATTTT	CASSLGRLGETTDTQYF
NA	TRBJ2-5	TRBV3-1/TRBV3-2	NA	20	TGTGCCAGCAGCCAAGATTGGGTCGTCGAAGGACAGTCAGAACAAGAGACCCAGTACTTC	CASSQDWVVEGQSEQETQYF
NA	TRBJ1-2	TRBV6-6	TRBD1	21	TGTGCCAGCAGCTTTGACAGGGTCAAACCCCACTTCTTTAGTCCTCACTATGGCTACACCTTC	CASSFDRVKPHFFSPHYGYTF
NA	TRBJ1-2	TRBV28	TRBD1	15	TGTGCCAGCAGTTTGGGACAGGGGGCAGGCTATGGCTACACCTTC	CASSLGQGAGYGYTF
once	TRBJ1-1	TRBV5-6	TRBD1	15	TGTGCCAGCAGCGCCCAGGGACAGGGTGGCACTGAAGCTTTCTTT	CASSAQGQGGTEAFF
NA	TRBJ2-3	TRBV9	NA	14	TGTGCCAGCAGCTCCGGGGATAGCACAGATACGCAGTATTTT	CASSSGDSTDTQYF
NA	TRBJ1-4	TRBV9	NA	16	TGTGCCAGCAGCGTGGGTTCCGGGACACCAAAAGAAAAACTGTTTTTT	CASSVGSGTPKEKLFF
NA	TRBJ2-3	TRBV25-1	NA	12	TGTGCCAGCGGGCATCTCACAGATACGCAGTATTTT	CASGHLTDTQYF
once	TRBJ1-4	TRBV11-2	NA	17	TGTGCCAGCAGCTTAGATACTCTCAGGGTTGGGGTTGAAAAACTGTTTTTT	CASSLDTLRVGVEKLFF
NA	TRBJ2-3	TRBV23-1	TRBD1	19	TGCGCCAGCAGTCAATCAGACCGACAGGGATGGGGTCGCACAGATACGCAGTATTTT	CASSQSDRQGWGRTDTQYF
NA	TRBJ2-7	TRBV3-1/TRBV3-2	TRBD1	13	TGTGCCAGCAGGGACAGGGGTGGCTACGAGCAGTACTTC	CASRDRGGYEQYF
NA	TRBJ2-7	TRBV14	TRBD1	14	TGTGCCAGCAGCCAACCGGGACAGGGGTTCGAGCAGTACTTC	CASSQPGQGFEQYF
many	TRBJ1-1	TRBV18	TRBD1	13	TGTGCCAGCTCACCATCGGACACCAGGGGGGCTTTCTTT	CASSPSDTRGAFF
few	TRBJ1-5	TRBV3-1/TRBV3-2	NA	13	TGTGCCAGCAGCAGCGACAGGTATCAGCCCCAGCATTTT	CASSSDRYQPQHF
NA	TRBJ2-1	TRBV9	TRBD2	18	TGTGCCAGCAGCGACGCGACTAGCGGGGGCCATTCCTACAATGAGCAGTTCTTC	CASSDATSGGHSYNEQFF
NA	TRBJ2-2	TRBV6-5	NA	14	TGTGCCAGCACGTGGCGGGTGAACACCGGGGAGCTGTTTTTT	CASTWRVNTGELFF
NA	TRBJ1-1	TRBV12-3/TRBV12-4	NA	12	TGTGCCACAGTAATCGGGTCCGCTGAAGCTTTCTTT	CATVIGSAEAFF
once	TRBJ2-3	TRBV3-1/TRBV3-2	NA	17	TGTGCCAGCAGCCAAGATCGGCCCGGAGGAAGCACAGATACGCAGTATTTT	CASSQDRPGGSTDTQYF
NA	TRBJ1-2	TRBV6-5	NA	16	TGTGCCAGCAGTTCACTGATTACAGTGCTCCCCTATGGCTACACCTTC	CASSSLITVLPYGYTF
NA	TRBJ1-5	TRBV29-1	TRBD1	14	TGCAGCGCCCGGACAGGGGGGTCCAATCAGCCCCAGCATTTT	CSARTGGSNQPQHF
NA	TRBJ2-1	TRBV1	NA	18	TGCACCAGCAGACAAACTTACTATAGCGGGGGGCCCTACAATGAGCAGTTCTTC	CTSRQTYYSGGPYNEQFF
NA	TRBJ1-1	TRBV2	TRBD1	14	TGTGCCAGCAGAGGACAGGGATCATACACTGAAGCTTTCTTT	CASRGQGSYTEAFF
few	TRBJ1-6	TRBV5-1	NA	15	TGCGCCAGCAGCTCGCGGCAGGAGGGTAATTCACCCCTCCACTTT	CASSSRQEGNSPLHF
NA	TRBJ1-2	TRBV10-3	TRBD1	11	TGTGCCACGCAGGGGGCCTATGGCTACACCTTC	CATQGAYGYTF
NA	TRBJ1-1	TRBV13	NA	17	TGTGCCAGCAGCTTAGTTGGCCGGGGGGAGAAGGACACTGAAGCTTTCTTT	CASSLVGRGEKDTEAFF
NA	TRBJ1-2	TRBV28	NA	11	TGTGCCAACCGGGGGTCCTATGGCTACACCTTC	CANRGSYGYTF
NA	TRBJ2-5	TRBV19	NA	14	TGTGCCAGTAGTATTTCCCCAGGCCAAGAGACCCAGTACTTC	CASSISPGQETQYF
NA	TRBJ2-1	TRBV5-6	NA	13	TGTGCCAGCAGCGGCGGACAGTTCAATGAGCAGTTCTTC	CASSGGQFNEQFF
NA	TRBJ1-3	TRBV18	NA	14	TGTGCCAGCTCACCGCAGACAGTCCCAAACACCATATATTTT	CASSPQTVPNTIYF
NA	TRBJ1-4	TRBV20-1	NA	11	TGCAGTGTGGAATCCGGGGAAAAACTGTTTTTT	CSVESGEKLFF
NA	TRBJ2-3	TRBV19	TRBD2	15	TGTGCCAGTAGTCTGCGGGGGGGCCGCACAGATACGCAGTATTTT	CASSLRGGRTDTQYF
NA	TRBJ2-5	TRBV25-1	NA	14	TGTGCCAGCAGTGAATGGGGCGGGGAAGAGACCCAGTACTTC	CASSEWGGEETQYF
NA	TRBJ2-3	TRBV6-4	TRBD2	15	TGTGCCAGCAGTTTTCTAGCGGGGGGGCCGGATACGCAGTATTTT	CASSFLAGGPDTQYF
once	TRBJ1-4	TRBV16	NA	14	TGTGCCAGCAGCCCCTCGGAGGGAGGGGAAAAACTGTTTTTT	CASSPSEGGEKLFF
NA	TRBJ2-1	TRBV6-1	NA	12	TGTGCCAGCAGTGAAGCGCAGGAGGGGCAGTTCTTC	CASSEAQEGQFF